These T cell receptor beta chains were read from a single sample in a study of blood T cell repertoires in COVID-19. The repertoire was sequenced with immunoSEQ multiplex PCR; TCRdb's copy has only in-frame clones and lacks some. Of more than 150,000 clones listed, 79% are singletons. Material for sequencing was peripheral blood. The receptor set was obtained from a man aged 55 to 70 with active or convalescent COVID-19. Each CDR3 is given with its conserved first and last residue. A D gene is named only where the DNA matches it firmly. Some rows mark clone size as missing; the rest say once, few, many or name a class of expanded clone.

v_gene	d_gene	j_gene	abundance	CDR3nt	CDR3aa
TRBV7-3	NA	TRBJ2-1	NA	TGTGCCAGCAGCCCAGGACAGATAGACAATGAGCAGTTCTTC	CASSPGQIDNEQFF
TRBV7-9	NA	TRBJ2-7	NA	TGTGCCAGCAGCTTAGGGAGTTACGAGCAGTACTTC	CASSLGSYEQYF
TRBV28	NA	TRBJ1-2	once	TGTGCCAGCAGTTCGACAGGAGTGAACTATGGCTACACCTTC	CASSSTGVNYGYTF
TRBV28	NA	TRBJ2-5	NA	TGTGCCAGCAGTCAAGAGGAGACCCAGTACTTC	CASSQEETQYF
TRBV11-2	TRBD2	TRBJ2-1	NA	TGTGCCAGCAGCTTAGAGGGGGTAGCGGGATACAATGAGCAGTTCTTC	CASSLEGVAGYNEQFF
TRBV4-3	TRBD2	TRBJ2-2	NA	TGCGCCAGCAGCTCCCTAGCGGGAGGCGGCACCGGGGAGCTGTTTTTT	CASSSLAGGGTGELFF
TRBV27	TRBD2	TRBJ2-5	NA	TGTGCCAGCAGTTTAAGGACTAGCGGGAGTTGGCAAGAGACCCAGTACTTC	CASSLRTSGSWQETQYF
TRBV2	NA	TRBJ2-1	NA	TGTGCCAGCAGTGAAGACGGGAATGAGCAGTTCTTC	CASSEDGNEQFF
TRBV28	NA	TRBJ2-7	once	TGTGCCAGCAGGGGTGGGCGAGATCCCTACGAGCAGTACTTC	CASRGGRDPYEQYF
TRBV18	TRBD1	TRBJ2-7	NA	TGTGCCAGCTCACCCCCGGGACAGACCCTCTACGAGCAGTACTTC	CASSPPGQTLYEQYF
TRBV4-3	TRBD1	TRBJ1-2	many	TGCGCCAGCAGCATAGGACAGGTTGGCTACACCTTC	CASSIGQVGYTF
TRBV28	TRBD1	TRBJ1-2	once	TGTGCCAGCAGCCTCTCGACAGGGTACGGCTATGGCTACACCTTC	CASSLSTGYGYGYTF
TRBV13	TRBD1	TRBJ2-1	once	TGTGCCAGCAGCTTTGCCGGGACAGGGACCTACAATGAGCAGTTCTTC	CASSFAGTGTYNEQFF
TRBV10-3	NA	TRBJ2-7	few	TGTGCCATCAGTGAAAGGCAGGCCCCCTACGAGCAGTACTTC	CAISERQAPYEQYF
TRBV30	NA	TRBJ2-2	NA	TGTGCCTGGATACTGGCGGGAAATACCGGGGAGCTGTTTTTT	CAWILAGNTGELFF
TRBV5-8	NA	TRBJ1-5	once	TGTGCCAGCAGCTCGACAGGAGGTGGGTATCAGCCCCAGCATTTT	CASSSTGGGYQPQHF
TRBV11-2	NA	TRBJ2-5	NA	TGTGCCAGCAGCTTAGATTCAGCGGGCGGGGCCCAGTACTTC	CASSLDSAGGAQYF
TRBV4-3	NA	TRBJ1-4	NA	TGCGCCAGCAGCCAAGAGGCCCAGGGGAAAACTGAAAAACTGTTTTTT	CASSQEAQGKTEKLFF
TRBV7-2	NA	TRBJ2-1	NA	TGTGCCAGCAGCTTAGATCCCCGGAGCAATGAGCAGTTCTTC	CASSLDPRSNEQFF
TRBV7-3	TRBD2	TRBJ2-3	few	TGTGCCAGCAGCCGGACTAGCGGGAACGCAGATACGCAGTATTTT	CASSRTSGNADTQYF
TRBV21-1	NA	TRBJ2-1	NA	TGTGCCAGCAGCAAAGCTGGGGCTATTGCGGGAGTGATCAATGAGCAGTTCTTC	CASSKAGAIAGVINEQFF
TRBV28	TRBD1	TRBJ1-6	NA	TGTGCCAGCAGTTCCCTCCTCGAGGGGGCGGAACCCCTCCACTTT	CASSSLLEGAEPLHF
TRBV20-1	NA	TRBJ1-5	NA	TGCAGTGCTAGTTACAGGATGTATAGCAATCAGCCCCAGCATTTT	CSASYRMYSNQPQHF
TRBV15	TRBD1	TRBJ1-2	once	TGTGCCACCAGCAGAACAGGGGGCAGGGGTGGCTACACCTTC	CATSRTGGRGGYTF
TRBV15	NA	TRBJ2-5	NA	TGTGCCACCAGCAGAGGTACAGGGAGGGAAGTGGAGACCCAGTACTTC	CATSRGTGREVETQYF
TRBV7-8	NA	TRBJ1-1	once	TGTGCCAGCAGCCCAGGGCGAGCTGAAGCTTTCTTT	CASSPGRAEAFF
TRBV27	TRBD2	TRBJ2-3	few	TGTGCCAGCAGTTTGAGCGGGAGGGCAGATACGCAGTATTTT	CASSLSGRADTQYF
TRBV9	NA	TRBJ2-5	NA	TGTGCCAGCAGCGTTACGACCGCAGCGTCGGAGACCCAGTACTTC	CASSVTTAASETQYF
TRBV7-2	TRBD2	TRBJ2-5	NA	TGTGCCAGCAGCTCTTCGGGGGAGGGCCCGGAGACCCAGTACTTC	CASSSSGEGPETQYF
TRBV4-2	NA	TRBJ1-2	NA	TGTGCCAGCAGCCAAGATCTCGGAGCTAACTATGGCTACACCTTC	CASSQDLGANYGYTF
TRBV11-2	TRBD2	TRBJ2-7	NA	TGTGCCAGCAGCCCGCCGGGACTAGCGGGACTTGATGAGCAGTACTTC	CASSPPGLAGLDEQYF
TRBV28	TRBD1	TRBJ1-2	NA	TGTGCCAGCAGTAGGGGACAGGGGTCAAATGGCTACACCTTC	CASSRGQGSNGYTF
TRBV5-4	TRBD1	TRBJ1-2	NA	TGTGCCAGCAGCAGGAAGACAGGGGGAGAGAATGGCTACACCTTC	CASSRKTGGENGYTF
TRBV3-1/TRBV3-2	TRBD1	TRBJ1-2	once	TGTGCCAGCAGGCCTAGGGACAGGGTCTCCTATGGCTACACCTTC	CASRPRDRVSYGYTF
TRBV6-6	NA	TRBJ1-4	NA	TGTGCCAGCAGTTACGGGCAGGGTACAACTAATGAAAAACTGTTTTTT	CASSYGQGTTNEKLFF
TRBV29-1	NA	TRBJ2-2	NA	TGCAGCGTGTCAAGCGGGTTACCGAACACCGGGGAGCTGTTTTTT	CSVSSGLPNTGELFF
TRBV11-3	TRBD1	TRBJ2-2	NA	TGTGCCAGCAGCCCCCCGGGACAGTGGAACACCGGGGAGCTGTTTTTT	CASSPPGQWNTGELFF
TRBV9	TRBD2	TRBJ2-3	few	TGTGCCAGCAGCGCCTTAGCGGGAAGCACAGATACGCAGTATTTT	CASSALAGSTDTQYF
TRBV12-3/TRBV12-4	TRBD1	TRBJ1-1	NA	TGTGCCAGCAGCCAGACAGGGAGTAAAGCTTTCTTT	CASSQTGSKAFF
TRBV7-2	NA	TRBJ2-5	NA	TGTGCCAGCAGCTTATGGGCGGGGGAGACCCAGTACTTC	CASSLWAGETQYF
TRBV9	NA	TRBJ2-2	NA	TGTGCCAGCAGCCCCCGGACACTCGCGAACACCGGGGAGCTGTTTTTT	CASSPRTLANTGELFF
TRBV11-2	TRBD2	TRBJ2-5	NA	TGTGCCAGCAGCTCCAGGACTAGCGGAGGGAATCTCCAAGAGACCCAGTACTTC	CASSSRTSGGNLQETQYF
TRBV5-8	NA	TRBJ2-7	NA	TGTGCCAGCAGCTTGGTAGCATATTCCTACGAGCAGTACTTC	CASSLVAYSYEQYF
TRBV5-1	TRBD2	TRBJ2-1	few	TGCGCCAGCAGCTTCGGGACTAGCGGCTACAATGAGCAGTTCTTC	CASSFGTSGYNEQFF